The 28 T cell receptor beta chains in this list originate from one sample, sequenced in a study of shared clonotypes between healthy human individuals. The table came from immunoSEQ multiplex PCR; TCRdb's copy has only in-frame clones and leaves some out. Among around 2.1 million clones listed, 85% to 95% were seen once. The naive CD8 population came from CD45RO-negative cells selected for CCR7, without terminally differentiated effector memory CD45RA+ cells. The specimen was naive CD8+ T cells from PBMCs. These receptor sequences come from a man aged 18 to 30 in good health. Some clones in this sample may be carry-over from other donors' samples.

V is TRBV28 and J is TRBJ2-7; the D gene could be TRBD1 or TRBD2 (5 bases each). Looked up from germline, CDR1 is MDHEN and CDR2 is SYDVKM. Trimming took off 8 bases at V and 4 bases at J, with 18 bases between the two ends. CDR3 length: 14 amino acids. CDR3 nucleotides: TGTGCCAGCGGGGGAGAGCCTTTTCCTTACGAGCAGTACTTC. Its protein is CASGGEPFPYEQYF.

The chain links TRBV2 to TRBJ2-1; the D gene is possibly TRBD2 (6 bases). Germline CDR1 is SNHLY and CDR2 is FYNNEI. The CDR3 consists of 15 residues. V shed 7 bases and J shed 5 bases, with 18 bases lying between them. DNA for the CDR3: TGTGCCAGCATGGGATTAGCGGAAGGGGACAATGAGCAGTTCTTC. Its translation is CASMGLAEGDNEQFF.

The chain recombines TRBV27 with TRBJ2-5; 10 positions agree with TRBD1. Trimming removed 2 bases from V and 4 bases from J; junction bases left unmatched: 10. The CDR3 is 17 amino acids. Per germline, CDR1 MNHEY and CDR2 SMNVEV (reference sequence). The CDR3 region is CASSLRGDRGVRETQYF. The CDR3 coding sequence is TGTGCCAGCAGTTTAAGGGGGGACAGGGGTGTGCGAGAGACCCAGTACTTC.

In this sample, this clone turned up once. The rearrangement joins TRBV6-5 to TRBJ2-1; 8 bases fit TRBD1. V shed 6 bases and J 4 bases; nucleotides not matched to a gene: 8. The CDR3 runs 15 residues. The germline V gene encodes CDR1 MNHEY and CDR2 SVGAGI. The CDR3: CASSIFTGGYNEQFF. The CDR3 DNA is TGTGCCAGCAGCATATTCACAGGGGGTTACAATGAGCAGTTCTTC.

The chain has TRBV18 and TRBJ2-1, with 11 bases aligning to TRBD1. V was pared by 3 bases and J by 3 bases, with 4 bases of the junction left unmatched. The CDR3 consists of 16 residues. The germline V gene has CDR1 KGHSH and CDR2 LQKENI. CDR3 coding DNA: TGTGCCAGCTCACCGAGGGACAGGGGGATCTACAATGAGCAGTTCTTC. Translating it yields CASSPRDRGIYNEQFF.

V is TRBV14 and J is TRBJ2-1; the match to TRBD2 covers 8 bases. Germline loops: CDR1 SGHDN, CDR2 FVKESK. Trimming removed 1 base from V and 2 bases from J; junction bases left unmatched: 4. The CDR3 length is 16 residues. For the CDR3, the DNA is TGTGCCAGCAGCCAAGGACTAGCGATACCCTACAATGAGCAGTTCTTC. Encoded protein: CASSQGLAIPYNEQFF.

As concerns this clone: In the same sample, other DNA sequences code for this CDR3. The genes are TRBV9 and TRBJ2-1, with a possible D match to TRBD2 (5 bases). This CDR3 has 14 amino acids. Germline V CDR1 and CDR2: SGDLS, YYNGEE. Trimming took 2 bases from V and 1 from J, leaving 7 bases between them. The CDR3 DNA follows: TGTGCCAGCAGCGTCGGGGATTCCTACAATGAGCAGTTCTTC. Translation gives CASSVGDSYNEQFF. Using reference TRBV9 and TRBJ2-1 for the parts outside the CDR3, the full variable domain is DSGVTQTPKHLITATGQRVTLRCSPRSGDLSVYWYQQSLDQGLQFLIQYYNGEERAKGNILERFSAQQFPDLHSELNLSSLELGDSALYFCASSVGDSYNEQFFGPGTRLTVL.

With regard to this clone: Other nucleotide sequences from this sample produce the same CDR3. The chain employs TRBV27 and TRBJ1-1; no clear D gene. The length of the CDR3 is 13 residues. The germline V gene has CDR1 MNHEY and CDR2 SMNVEV (reference sequence). Trimming shortened V by 6 bases and J by 2 bases, and 10 bases separated the two germline ends. Written as DNA, the CDR3 is TGTGCCAGCAGCCTGGGCAGCAACACTGAAGCTTTCTTT. This codes for CASSLGSNTEAFF.

This sequence joins TRBV7-9 and TRBJ2-1, with D unclear. The CDR3 has 14 amino acids. V was shortened by 3 bases and J by 4 bases, with 10 bases between the two germline ends. Germline V gene lookup returns CDR1 SEHNR and CDR2 FQNEAQ (reference sequence). In DNA, the CDR3 is TGTGCCAGCAGCTTTGTCAAGCTATACAATGAGCAGTTCTTC. Amino acid sequence: CASSFVKLYNEQFF.

The V gene is TRBV7-6, the J gene TRBJ2-5; D unclear. The CDR3 runs to 15 residues. In germline, CDR1 is SGHVS, CDR2 FNYEAQ. Trimming left V 5 bases short and J 3 bases short, with 16 bases between. The chain's CDR3 is CASSEKATPKETQYF. The CDR3 bases are TGTGCCAGCAGCGAAAAAGCGACTCCGAAAGAGACCCAGTACTTC.

V gene TRBV4-2 combines with J gene TRBJ2-7; 10 nucleotides align to TRBD2. Germline V CDR1 and CDR2: LGHNA, YNFKEQ. This CDR3 spans 14 amino acids. The junction had 2 bases not matched to a gene; V was cut back by 4 bases and J by 2 bases. The CDR3 reads CASSLSGRPYEQYF. Written as DNA, the CDR3 is TGTGCCAGCAGCCTTAGCGGGAGGCCCTACGAGCAGTACTTC.

CDR3 amino acids: CASSLATAANYGYTF. The CDR3 coding sequence is TGTGCCAGCAGCTTAGCGACAGCCGCTAACTATGGCTACACCTTC. The genes are TRBV7-9 and TRBJ1-2; D may be TRBD1 (5 bases). Trimming left V 0 bases short and J 0 bases short, with 8 bases between. There are 15 residues in the CDR3. The germline gives CDR1 SEHNR, CDR2 FQNEAQ (reference sequence).

This clone was found a few times. The chain employs TRBV27 and TRBJ2-3; D not resolved. The CDR3 is made up of 14 amino acids. CDR1 and CDR2 from the germline V gene are MNHEY and SMNVEV (reference sequence). V lost 7 bases, J lost 6 bases, and 17 bases lay in between. CDR3 region: CASMGWDGPDTQYF. The DNA of the CDR3 is TGTGCCAGCATGGGTTGGGATGGCCCGGATACGCAGTATTTT.

As DNA, the CDR3 is TGTGCCACCGGGACAATCCCTGCAACTAATGAAAAACTGTTTTTT. It specifies CATGTIPATNEKLFF. This chain connects TRBV6-6 to TRBJ1-4; tentative D call: TRBD1 (6 bases). Germline V gene sequence: CDR1 MNHNY, CDR2 SVGAGI (reference sequence). There are 15 residues in the CDR3. V shed 10 bases and J shed 0 bases, with 15 bases lying between them.

On this clone itself: Other DNA sequences in this specimen translate into the identical CDR3. The rearrangement joins TRBV7-6 to TRBJ2-2; D call uncertain. V lost 5 bases and J 6 bases, leaving 13 bases between the germline ends. This CDR3 region has 14 residues. Germline V gives CDR1 SGHVS, CDR2 FNYEAQ. CDR3 in amino acids: CASSLLREAGELFF. For the CDR3, the DNA is TGTGCCAGCAGCCTACTACGCGAAGCCGGGGAGCTGTTTTTT.

The chain is built from TRBV4-2 and TRBJ2-7; tentative D call: TRBD2 (5 bases). The CDR3 runs 15 residues. V was pared by 1 base and J by 1 base, with 11 bases between. Germline CDR1 LGHNA, CDR2 YNFKEQ. In nucleotides, the CDR3 is TGTGCCAGCAGCCAAGTAGGGCGGGCTTCCTACGAGCAGTACTTC. Translated, it gives CASSQVGRASYEQYF.

The DNA for the CDR3 is TGTGCCAGCAGTTTAGAAGGGGCTCCAGGCTACGAGCAGTACTTC. Its translation is CASSLEGAPGYEQYF. The chain is built from TRBV27 and TRBJ2-5, with a weak D call TRBD1 (5 bases). TRBJ2-7 explains the end of the DNA better; the J call may be wrong. CDR1 and CDR2 from the germline V gene are MNHEY and SMNVEV (reference sequence). The CDR3 is made up of 15 amino acids.

This clone was found once. This chain joins TRBV4-1 and TRBJ1-5, with TRBD1 matching 8 bases. J was trimmed by 11 bases and V by 5 bases; bases with no gene match: 8. CDR1 and CDR2 from the germline V gene are MGHRA and YSYEKL. This CDR3 region has 13 residues. The CDR3 DNA is TGCGCCAGCAGCTACGGACAGGGCAGGTCCCAGCATTTT. Its protein product is CASSYGQGRSQHF.

The gene calls are TRBV25-1 and TRBJ2-7; TRBD2 matches at 10 bases. Germline V gene data show CDR1 as MGHDK and CDR2 as SYGVNS. Trimming cost V 8 bases and J 4 bases; bases outside gene matches: 5. CDR3 length: 13 amino acids. Written as DNA, the CDR3 is TGTGCCAGCGGGCCTAGCGGGAGTTACGAGCAGTACTTC. Amino acids: CASGPSGSYEQYF.

This chain links TRBV11-2 with TRBJ2-2; D gene uncertain. V lost 3 bases, J lost 0 bases, and 5 bases lay in between. This CDR3 region has 14 residues. Germline V gene data show CDR1 as SGHAT and CDR2 as FQNNGV. The CDR3: CASSFASNTGELFF. The CDR3 DNA follows: TGTGCCAGCAGCTTCGCGTCGAACACCGGGGAGCTGTTTTTT.

The CDR3 sequence: CASSLRAAMNTEAFF. CDR3 in DNA: TGTGCCAGTAGTCTCAGAGCAGCCATGAACACTGAAGCTTTCTTT. The V call is TRBV19, the J call TRBJ1-1, with D unclear. V lost 5 bases, J lost 0 bases, and 13 bases lay in between. Germline CDR1 LNHDA, CDR2 SQIVND (reference sequence). The CDR3 totals 15 residues.

CDR3 sequence: CASSGTGRGEQYF. The CDR3 DNA reads TGTGCCAGCAGCGGGACGGGACGGGGCGAGCAGTACTTC. The chain links TRBV9 to TRBJ2-7; D may match TRBD1 or TRBD2 (5 bases each). This CDR3 region has 13 residues. Germline CDR1 reads SGDLS; CDR2 reads YYNGEE. Deletions cut 3 bases from V and 6 bases from J, with 13 bases between.

J is TRBJ1-2 and V is TRBV19; D might be TRBD1 (5 bases). V was pared by 3 bases and J by 6 bases, with 14 bases between. The CDR3 runs 14 residues. Germline V gives CDR1 LNHDA, CDR2 SQIVND (reference sequence). The CDR3 bases are TGTGCCAGTAGTATCGCCAGGGATTGGGATGGCTACACCTTC. Amino acid sequence: CASSIARDWDGYTF.

This sequence joins TRBV11-2 and TRBJ2-5; possible D gene TRBD1, 6 bases. Looked up from germline, CDR1 is SGHAT and CDR2 is FQNNGV. V shed 4 bases and J shed 0 bases, with 9 bases lying between them. The CDR3 has 14 amino acids. CDR3 residues: CASSSGQYQETQYF. The CDR3 DNA reads TGTGCCAGCAGCTCTGGACAGTACCAAGAGACCCAGTACTTC.

The rearrangement links TRBV7-3 to TRBJ2-2; the D gene is possibly TRBD1 (5 bases). This CDR3 is built from 13 residues. The germline V and J ends were trimmed by 5 bases and 5 bases, with 9 bases remaining between them. Germline V gives CDR1 SGHTA, CDR2 FQGTGA. CDR3 nucleotides: TGTGCCAGCAGCCCAGGGTTAACCGGGGAGCTGTTTTTT. Its translation is CASSPGLTGELFF.

The chain employs TRBV27 and TRBJ2-3; D is unresolved. The V end lost 7 bases, the J end lost 4 bases, and 15 bases lay between the germline ends. This CDR3 comprises 14 residues. CDR1 and CDR2 (germline): MNHEY, SMNVEV (reference sequence). The CDR3 DNA reads TGTGCCAGCAATGTGTGGGGAAAACCAGATACGCAGTATTTT. Its translation: CASNVWGKPDTQYF.

The gene calls are TRBV5-4 and TRBJ2-7, with TRBD1 matching 7 bases. After removal of 3 bases from V and 7 bases from J, the junction contained 7 bases not matched to a gene. The CDR3 runs 13 residues. CDR1 is SGHNT, CDR2 YYREEE, per germline (reference sequence). CDR3 loop: CASSSNRGEEQYF. DNA for the CDR3: TGTGCCAGCAGCTCTAACAGGGGAGAGGAGCAGTACTTC.

This chain joins TRBV7-6 and TRBJ2-5; the match to TRBD2 covers 10 bases. V dropped 7 bases and J dropped 2; count of bases not matched to a gene: 7. Germline CDR1 SGHVS, CDR2 FNYEAQ. CDR3 size: 15 residues. The CDR3 protein is CASMLAGEVQETQYF. CDR3 coding DNA: TGTGCCAGCATGCTAGCGGGAGAGGTTCAAGAGACCCAGTACTTC.